In this sample, the clone carrying this TCR beta chain turned up a few times. The antigen remains unidentified. A much larger clone differs by one base, so this may be a read error. Graves' hyperthyroidism is called stable when ophthalmopathy does not progress within 18 months. Clinical symptoms, serum thyroxine, TRAb, thyroid ultrasound and orbital computed tomography informed diagnoses. The CDR3 regions of TCR beta were amplified from RNA transcripts. The HTBI primer set served for first-round RT-PCR of the TCR CDR3. TCRdb called the multiplex PCR reads again in MiXCR, with one record for every CDR3 protein. The sample has a few hundred thousand distinct CDR3 sequences, 15% to 19% seen once. This entry comes from a study of T cells in Graves' hyperthyroidism and ophthalmopathy. Study-level results: Ophthalmopathy cases were set apart from stable hyperthyroidism by a 13 V-J model.

This CDR3 contains 13 residues. Germline CDR1 SEHNR, CDR2 FQNEAQ (reference sequence). The sequence came from a young woman with Graves' hyperthyroidism. V is TRBV7-9 and J is TRBJ2-3; D might be TRBD2 (5 bases). Sequencing was done on a sample of blood. Here the CDR3 reads CASNLGGGDTQYF. CDR3 coding DNA: TGTGCCAGCAACTTAGGAGGCGGGGATACGCAGTATTTT.